This paragraph reports one T cell receptor (beta chain). This may stem from a read error, because a much larger clone lies one nucleotide away. The data derive from a study of blood T cells in healthy people across ages. Using a J-beta primer mix together with a sample-barcoded 5' primer, a second PCR was run for roughly 6 to 11 cycles. Unique molecular identifiers of 12 random nucleotides labeled each cDNA. Individual samples furnished no less than 3 million CDR3-containing paired-end reads apiece. A single record per CDR3 protein comes from TCRdb applying MiXCR to the 5' RACE reads. The sample lists about a million distinct CDR3 sequences; 30% to 40% were seen once. Trimming left V 5 bases short and J 1 base short, with 11 bases between. The CDR3 length is 14 residues.

The chain has TRBV12-3 or TRBV12-4 and TRBJ2-5, with D unclear. What was sequenced was blood. The clonotype was recovered from a man aged 18 to 35 in good health. In DNA, the CDR3 is TGTGCCAGCAGTGTAGAAGTGAGCCAAGAGACCCAGTACTTC. As protein: CASSVEVSQETQYF.